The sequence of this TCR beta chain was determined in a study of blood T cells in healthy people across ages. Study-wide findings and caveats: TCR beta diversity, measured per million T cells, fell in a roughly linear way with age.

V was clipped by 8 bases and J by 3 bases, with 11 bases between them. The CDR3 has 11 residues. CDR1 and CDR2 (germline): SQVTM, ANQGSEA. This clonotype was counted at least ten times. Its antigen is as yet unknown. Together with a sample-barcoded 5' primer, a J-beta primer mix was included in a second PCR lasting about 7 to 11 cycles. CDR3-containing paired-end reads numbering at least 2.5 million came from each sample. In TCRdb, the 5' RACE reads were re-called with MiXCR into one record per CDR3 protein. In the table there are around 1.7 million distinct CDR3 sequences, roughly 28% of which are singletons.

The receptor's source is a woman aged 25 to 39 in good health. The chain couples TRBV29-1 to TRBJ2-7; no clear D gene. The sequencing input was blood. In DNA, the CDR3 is TGCAGCTCGCGGACCGACTACGAGCAGTACTTC. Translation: CSSRTDYEQYF.